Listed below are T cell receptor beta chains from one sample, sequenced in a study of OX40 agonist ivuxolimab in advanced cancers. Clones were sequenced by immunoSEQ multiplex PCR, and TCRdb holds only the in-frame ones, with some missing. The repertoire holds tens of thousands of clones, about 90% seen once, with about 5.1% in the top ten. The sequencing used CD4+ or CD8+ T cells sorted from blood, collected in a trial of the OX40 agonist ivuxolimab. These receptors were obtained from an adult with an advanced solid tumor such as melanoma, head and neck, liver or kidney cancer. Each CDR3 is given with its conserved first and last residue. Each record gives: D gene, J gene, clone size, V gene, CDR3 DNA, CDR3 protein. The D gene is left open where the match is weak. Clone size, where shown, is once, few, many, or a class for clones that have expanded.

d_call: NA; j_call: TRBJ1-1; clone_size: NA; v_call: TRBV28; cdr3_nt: TGTGCCAGCTCTGGGGGGGAGACTGAAGCTTTCTTT; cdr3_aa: CASSGGETEAFF
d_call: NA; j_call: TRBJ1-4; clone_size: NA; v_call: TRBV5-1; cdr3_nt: TGCGCCAGCAGCCTCCGAGGGAGAACTAATGAAAAACTGTTTTTT; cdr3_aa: CASSLRGRTNEKLFF
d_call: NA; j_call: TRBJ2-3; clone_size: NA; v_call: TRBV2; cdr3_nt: TGTGCCAGCAGCGAGGTAAAGTCTAGCACAGATACGCAGTATTTT; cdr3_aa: CASSEVKSSTDTQYF
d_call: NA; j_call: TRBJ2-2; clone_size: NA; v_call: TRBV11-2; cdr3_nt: TGTGCCAGCAGCTTCCCCCCTGGGGAGCTGTTTTTT; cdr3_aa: CASSFPPGELFF
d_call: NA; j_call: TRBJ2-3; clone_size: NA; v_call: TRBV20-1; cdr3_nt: TGCAGTGCTAGATTAGATACGCAGTATTTT; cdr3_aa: CSARLDTQYF
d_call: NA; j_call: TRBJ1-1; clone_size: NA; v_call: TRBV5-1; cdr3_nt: TGCGCCAGCACCGGGGGCCGTAAATATGCTGAAGCTTTCTTT; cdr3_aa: CASTGGRKYAEAFF
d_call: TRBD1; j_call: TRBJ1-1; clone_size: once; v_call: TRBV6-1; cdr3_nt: TGTGCCAGCACCGACAGGGTTGGGAACACTGAAGCTTTCTTT; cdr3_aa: CASTDRVGNTEAFF
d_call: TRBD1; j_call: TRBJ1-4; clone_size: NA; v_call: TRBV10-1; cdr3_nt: TGCGCCAGCAGTACTGGACAGGGAGAAAAACTGTTTTTT; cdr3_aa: CASSTGQGEKLFF
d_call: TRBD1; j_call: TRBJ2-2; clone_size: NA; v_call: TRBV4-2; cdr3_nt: TGTGCCAGCAGCAAAGACAGGGGGCGTACCGGGGAGCTGTTTTTT; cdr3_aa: CASSKDRGRTGELFF
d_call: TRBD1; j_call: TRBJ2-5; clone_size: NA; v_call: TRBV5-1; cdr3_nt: TGCGCCAGCAGCTCGGGACAGGGTGGGGAGACCCAGTACTTC; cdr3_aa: CASSSGQGGETQYF
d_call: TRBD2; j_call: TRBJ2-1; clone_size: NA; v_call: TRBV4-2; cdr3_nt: TGTGCCAGCAGTCCGACTAGCGGGGGGTACAATGAGCAGTTCTTC; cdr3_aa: CASSPTSGGYNEQFF
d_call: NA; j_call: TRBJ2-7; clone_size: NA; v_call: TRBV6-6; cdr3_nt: TGTGCCAGCAGTTACCTGGGGTTGGACTCCTACGAGCAGTACTTC; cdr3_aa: CASSYLGLDSYEQYF
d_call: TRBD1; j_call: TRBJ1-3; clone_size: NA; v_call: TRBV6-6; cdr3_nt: TGTGCCAGCATCGAGGACAGGGGACTACTCGGAAACACCATATATTTT; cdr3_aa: CASIEDRGLLGNTIYF
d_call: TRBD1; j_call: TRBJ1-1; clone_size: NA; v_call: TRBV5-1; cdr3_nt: TGCGCCAGCAGCGTGGGACAGGGGGCGATCCTGAACACTGAAGCTTTCTTT; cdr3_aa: CASSVGQGAILNTEAFF
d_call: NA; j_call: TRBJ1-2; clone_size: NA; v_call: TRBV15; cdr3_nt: TGTGCCACCAGCACCAGGACAGAACCTAACGACTATGGCTACACCTTC; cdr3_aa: CATSTRTEPNDYGYTF
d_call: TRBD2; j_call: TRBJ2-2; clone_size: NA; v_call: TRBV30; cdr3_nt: TGTGCCTGGAGTGGGGCTCAGGCGGGGGCCGGGGAGCTGTTTTTT; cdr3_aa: CAWSGAQAGAGELFF
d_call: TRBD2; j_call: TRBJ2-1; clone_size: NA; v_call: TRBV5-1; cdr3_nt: TGCGCCAGCAGCTTGATCGAGGCTAGCGGGATAAATGAGCAGTTCTTC; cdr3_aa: CASSLIEASGINEQFF
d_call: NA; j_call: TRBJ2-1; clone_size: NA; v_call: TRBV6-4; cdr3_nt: TGTGCCAGCACCCCCCACGGAAGCTCCTACAATGAGCAGTTCTTC; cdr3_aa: CASTPHGSSYNEQFF